This TCR beta chain was retrieved from a study of T cells in Graves' hyperthyroidism and ophthalmopathy. Findings and caveats of the study: Most thyroid clonotypes expanded above 0.001 were also detected in blood.

Thyroid ultrasound and orbital computed tomography, with clinical symptoms and serum thyroxine and TRAb, informed diagnoses. PBMCs were collected from a 10 ml volume of fresh peripheral blood. The TCR beta CDR3 regions underwent amplification using RNA transcripts as the source. Researchers ran a first-round RT-PCR on the TCR CDR3 using the HTBI primer set. TCRdb recomputed calls from the multiplex PCR reads with MiXCR, one row per CDR3 protein. The data hold around 200,000 distinct CDR3 sequences, with about 17% observed a single time. This clonotype was seen repeatedly, ten times or more. What it binds is not known. V was trimmed by 3 bases and J by 0 bases, leaving 9 bases between them. The CDR3 length is 15 residues. Germline CDR1 is SNHLY and CDR2 is FYNNEI.

Material: blood. The TCR originated in a man aged 40-49 years with Graves' hyperthyroidism. This chain connects TRBV2 to TRBJ1-5; possible D gene TRBD1, 6 bases. CDR3 in amino acids: CASSEDRYSNQPQHF. The CDR3 region has the DNA TGTGCCAGCAGTGAGGACAGATATAGCAATCAGCCCCAGCATTTT.